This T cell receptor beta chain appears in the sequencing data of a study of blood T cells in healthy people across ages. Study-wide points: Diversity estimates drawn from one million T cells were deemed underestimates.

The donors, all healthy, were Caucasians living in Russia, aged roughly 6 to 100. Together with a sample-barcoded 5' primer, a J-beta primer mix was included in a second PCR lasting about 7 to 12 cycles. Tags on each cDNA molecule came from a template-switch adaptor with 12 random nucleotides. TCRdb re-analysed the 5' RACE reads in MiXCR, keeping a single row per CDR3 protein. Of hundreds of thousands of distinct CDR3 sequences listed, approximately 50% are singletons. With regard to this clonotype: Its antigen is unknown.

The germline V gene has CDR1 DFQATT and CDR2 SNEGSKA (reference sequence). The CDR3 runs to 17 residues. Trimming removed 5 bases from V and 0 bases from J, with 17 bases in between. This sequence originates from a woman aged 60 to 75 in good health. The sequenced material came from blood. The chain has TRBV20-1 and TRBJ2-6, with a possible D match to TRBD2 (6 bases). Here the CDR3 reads CSAGDRRGGSGANVLTF. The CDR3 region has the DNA TGCAGTGCTGGTGATAGGAGGGGCGGCTCTGGGGCCAACGTCCTGACTTTC.